This T cell receptor (beta chain) appears in the sequencing data of a study of cytomegalovirus exposure and HLA in healthy donors. On this clone itself: Antigen specificity is unknown.

The CDR3 loop spans 16 amino acids. Germline V gene sequence: CDR1 SGHVS, CDR2 FNYEAQ. With 4 bases removed from V and 1 base from J, the gap between germline ends came to 13 bases. Study-wide findings and caveats: Cytomegalovirus status was reportedly diagnosed by the classifier with high specificity and sensitivity. In vitro work confirmed that three CMV-associated chains recognize CMV antigens. Researchers counted roughly 150 TCR beta chains as cytomegalovirus-associated.

It was the roughly 130-subject validation cohort, separate from the roughly 700-subject first cohort, to which the donors belonged. The protocol was immunoSEQ multiplex PCR, while the TCRdb copy is restricted to in-frame clones and leaves out a portion. The profile covers roughly 310,000 clones, with approximately 86% appearing a single time and around 0.96% taken by the ten largest. This TCR came from a man in his thirties or forties in good health and CMV-seronegative. Sequenced: PBMCs. J is TRBJ2-2 and V is TRBV7-6, with a possible D match to TRBD2 (6 bases). The CDR3 reads CASSSTGTLNTGELFF. CDR3 DNA sequence: TGTGCCAGCAGCTCCACCGGGACTTTGAACACCGGGGAGCTGTTTTTT. Filled out from reference TRBV7-6 and TRBJ2-2, the complete variable domain reads GAGVSQSPRYKVTKRGQDVALRCDPISGHVSLYWYRQALGQGPEFLTYFNYEAQQDKSGLPNDRFSAERPEGSISTLTIQRTEQRDSAMYRCASSSTGTLNTGELFFGEGSRLTVL.